One T cell receptor beta chain is described in this entry. Its antigen is not yet known. No much larger clone is present one base from it, and per-base qualities are unavailable. Via the germline V gene (reference sequence), CDR1 is SEHNR and CDR2 FQNEAQ. The CDR3 contains 15 residues, cysteine and phenylalanine counted. The retained sequence is limited to the CDR3, 45 bases, with the frame set at the first base. V is pruned by 4 bases and J by 7 bases, leaving 13 bases of the junction without a gene match. These data are taken from a study of T cells in tumors after PD-1 blockade (dated by TCRdb to between 2018 and 2021). Regarding the complete study: Patients were excluded if they had prior checkpoint blockade, use of systemic immunosuppressants, or recent radiotherapy or other anti-cancer therapy within 4 weeks. RECIST version 1.1 was used to assess clinical response. Ongoing daily vismodegib 150 mg was also given to a subset of patients during anti-PD-1 treatment. Patients were treated with either pembrolizumab 200 mg every 3 weeks or cemiplimab 350 mg every 2 weeks. To compare clonotypes in blood versus tumor, bulk TCR sequencing was run on approximately 11 peripheral blood samples drawn from 5 patients. The study performed paired single-cell RNA and TCR sequencing on site-matched tumors from BCC or SCC patients before and after anti-PD-1 therapy. Peripheral blood samples averaged around 110,000 TCR templates (range 24,679-257,772) and 35,000 to 45,000 unique clonotypes.

The time point label, as the study defines it: before anti-PD-1 therapy. For bulk TCRbeta sequencing, genomic DNA was extracted from tumor biopsies or peripheral blood, and input amounts ranged from roughly 550 ng to 6,004 ng. Histologically proven advanced or metastatic basal or squamous cell carcinoma was present in all patients, all of whom were poor candidates for surgical resection. The basal cell carcinoma cohort comprised ten to eleven patients, of whom 8 had bulk tumor TCR sequencing. The immunoSEQ platform was used for deep TCRbeta sequencing. In the source study's methods: Only productive rearrangements were exported from the immunoSEQ Analyzer for downstream analysis. Bulk TCRbeta clonotypes were assigned T cell phenotypes by matching to single-cell RNA+TCR-seq clones sharing the same TCRbeta sequence. Clone enrichment in tumor was computed as tumor frequency divided by PBMC frequency from bulk TCR sequencing. GLIPH was used to sort TCRs into specificity groups, which are clusters of distinct TCRs that likely recognize common antigens through shared CDR3 motifs. Entries here come from immuneACCESS through TCRdb and include only in-frame sequences with V and J called. Some clones fail to appear in such tables; in the studies checked, an unresolved V gene covers under half of the shortfall, and the cause of the remainder is unknown. D and trimming come from the DNA, and the V and J calls and clone size come from that table. The sample table records tens of thousands of clones; 79% of these occur just once. The ten largest clones capture around 17% of the sample.

On the study overall, not on this receptor specifically: Where the novel T cell clones came from was not identified, and possible sources could include lymphoid organs or rare unexpanded clones inside the tumor or in the tumor periphery. About 39% of TCR clonotypes from the tumor were detected in blood, and certain novel exhausted tumor clones were present in blood collected before treatment, which suggests recruitment from the periphery.

This receptor was taken from a human donor with basal cell carcinoma. Sequencing used PBMCs, obtained before anti-PD-1 treatment. The sequence joins TRBV7-9 to TRBJ2-7, and 7 junction bases match TRBD1. Here is the DNA: TGTGCCAGCAGCTACACAGGGGTGGGTACGGGGGAGCAGTACTTC. It codes for CASSYTGVGTGEQYF.